The 27 T cell receptor beta chains reported below all come from one sample, sequenced in a study of human T cells and chemical hapten exposure. The sample's time point: pre-sensitization, week 0. Treatment defined: therapeutic diphenylcyclopropenone sensitization with weekly scalp DPC. TCRdb re-analysed the RACE reads in MiXCR, keeping a single row per CDR3 protein. Of approximately 260,000 distinct CDR3 sequences in the sample, over 7.5% were seen once. The sample in question was whole blood, obtained in connection with sensitization to the hapten diphenylcyclopropenone (DPC). Receptor source: a young man with alopecia areata. Some clones in this sample may be carry-over from other donors' samples.

This clonotype was seen a few times. This chain links TRBV7-9 with TRBJ2-1, with unresolved D. CDR3 length: 17 residues. Germline V gives CDR1 SEHNR, CDR2 FQNEAQ (reference sequence). The germline V and J ends were trimmed by 5 bases and 7 bases, with 24 bases remaining between them. CDR3 DNA: TGTGCCAGCAGCAAATCCAGGAGCCCCGAAGAAAATAATGAGCAGTTCTTC. It codes for CASSKSRSPEENNEQFF.

The V gene is TRBV6-6, the J gene TRBJ1-4; possibly TRBD1 for D (6 bases). Trimming stripped 6 bases from V and 5 bases from J, with 16 bases between. This CDR3 contains 15 residues. Germline V gene lookup returns CDR1 MNHNY and CDR2 SVGAGI (reference sequence). The CDR3 sequence is CASSRTRGVNEKLFF. The CDR3 nucleotides are TGTGCCAGCAGCCGAACCAGGGGTGTAAATGAAAAACTGTTTTTT.

This clonotype has at least ten counts. The chain carries TRBV16 and TRBJ1-5; D perhaps matches TRBD1 (6 bases). CDR1 and CDR2 from the germline V gene are KGHSY and FQNENV. The CDR3 loop spans 15 amino acids. Trimming pared 3 bases from V and 7 bases from J, leaving 16 bases between. The CDR3 coding sequence is TGTGCCAGCAGCCACTTACAGGGAAGGGGGCAGCCCCAGCATTTT. Translation gives CASSHLQGRGQPQHF.

The table lists this clonotype with a few counts. This chain uses TRBV12-3 or TRBV12-4 with TRBJ2-5, with D uncertain. The germline V and J ends were trimmed by 3 bases and 5 bases, with 10 bases remaining between them. The CDR3 loop spans 13 amino acids. CDR3 DNA: TGTGCCAGCAGTTTTGGGGTCGGGGAGACCCAGTACTTC. As protein: CASSFGVGETQYF.

The chain couples TRBV28 to TRBJ2-7; D not certain. There are 12 residues in the CDR3. The germline V and J ends were trimmed by 8 bases and 5 bases, with 13 bases remaining between them. The germline V gene encodes CDR1 MDHEN and CDR2 SYDVKM. This chain's CDR3 is CASDGRPHEQYF. CDR3 DNA sequence: TGTGCCAGCGACGGCAGACCCCACGAGCAGTACTTC.

The chain couples TRBV20-1 to TRBJ2-3; 7 bases line up with TRBD2. Germline loops: CDR1 DFQATT, CDR2 SNEGSKA (reference sequence). V lost 7 bases to trimming and J lost 5 bases; unmatched junction nucleotides: 15. The CDR3 spans 15 residues. CDR3 residues: CSVQEVGGNGDTQYF. CDR3 nucleotide sequence: TGCAGTGTCCAAGAGGTGGGGGGGAATGGAGATACGCAGTATTTT.

This clonotype was detected ten times or more. The CDR3: CASRKGQLNTEAFF. CDR3 nucleotide sequence: TGTGCCAGCCGAAAAGGACAGTTGAACACTGAAGCTTTCTTT. The gene calls are TRBV12-3 or TRBV12-4 and TRBJ1-1; a possible D gene is TRBD1 (6 bases). Trimming removed 8 bases at V and 0 bases at J, with 13 bases between. CDR3 length: 14 amino acids.

This clonotype was counted ten times or more. The V gene is TRBV29-1, the J gene TRBJ2-3, with D maybe TRBD2 (5 bases). Germline-derived CDR1 and CDR2 are SQVTM and ANQGSEA. V dropped 6 bases and J dropped 4 bases, with 17 bases sitting between them. There are 14 residues in the CDR3. The CDR3, as DNA: TGCAGCGTCGAGCGGTATCTTAAGGCAGATACGCAGTATTTT. Translation: CSVERYLKADTQYF.

This clonotype was seen more than once but under ten times. This chain connects TRBV6-1 to TRBJ2-1, with 8 positions matching TRBD1. The CDR3 extends over 13 amino acids. CDR1 and CDR2 (germline): MNHNS, SASEGT. Trimming at V came to 6 bases and at J to 5 bases, leaving 3 bases not matched to a gene. The CDR3 DNA reads TGTGCCAGCAGGTTGGACAGGGACAATGAGCAGTTCTTC. Amino acid sequence: CASRLDRDNEQFF.

This clonotype occurred a few times. The V and J genes are TRBV7-9 and TRBJ1-6; D is possibly TRBD1 (5 bases). V was clipped by 5 bases and J by 13 bases, with 15 bases between them. The CDR3 is 13 amino acids. Per germline, CDR1 SEHNR and CDR2 FQNEAQ (reference sequence). CDR3 amino acids: CASSLPGGIPLHF. The CDR3, as DNA: TGTGCCAGCAGCCTCCCCGGGGGTATCCCCCTCCACTTT. The complete variable domain, with remaining parts taken from reference TRBV7-9 and TRBJ1-6, reads DTGVSQNPRHKITKRGQNVTFRCDPISEHNRLYWYRQTLGQGPEFLTYFQNEAQLEKSRLLSDRFSAERPKGSFSTLEIQRTEQGDSAMYLCASSLPGGIPLHFGNGTRLTVT.

This clonotype was recorded many times. The chain carries TRBV5-4 and TRBJ2-3; 10 bases fit TRBD2. There are 15 residues in the CDR3. The germline gives CDR1 SGHNT, CDR2 YYREEE (reference sequence). V gave up 2 bases and J gave up 6 bases; unmatched junction bases: 6. For the CDR3, the DNA is TGTGCCAGCAGCTTAGCGGGGGGGCCAGGGGATACGCAGTATTTT. Translated, it gives CASSLAGGPGDTQYF.

This clonotype was counted only a few times. J is TRBJ1-4 and V is TRBV18; D is ambiguous. The CDR3 spans 14 residues. Trimming pared 3 bases from V and 5 bases from J, leaving 10 bases between. Germline V gives CDR1 KGHSH, CDR2 LQKENI. The CDR3 reads CASSPNLGNEKLFF. CDR3 bases: TGTGCCAGCTCACCCAACCTGGGGAATGAAAAACTGTTTTTT.

This chain uses TRBV5-5 with TRBJ2-5; D gene uncertain. This CDR3 region has 12 residues. V was clipped by 0 bases and J by 7 bases, with 7 bases between them. Germline CDR1 and CDR2: SGHKS and YYEKEE (reference sequence). CDR3 bases: TGTGCCAGCAGCTTGGACGCGGCGACCCAGTACTTC. This sequence encodes CASSLDAATQYF.

The chain couples TRBV20-1 to TRBJ2-7, with no clear D. Per the germline V gene, CDR1 is DFQATT and CDR2 is SNEGSKA (reference sequence). Trimming cost V 8 bases and J 4 bases, with 18 bases left between them. There are 13 residues in the CDR3. CDR3 bases: TGCAGTAGTTCTAATGAGGACGGGTACGAGCAGTACTTC. Its protein is CSSSNEDGYEQYF.

V usage is TRBV20-1 and J usage is TRBJ2-1; no clear D gene. This CDR3 contains 13 residues. Germline CDR1 DFQATT, CDR2 SNEGSKA (reference sequence). The CDR3 loop reads CIHLGRSYNEQFF. CDR3 sequence (DNA): TGCATCCACCTCGGCAGGTCCTACAATGAGCAGTTCTTC.

A few counts support this clonotype. The chain joins TRBV18 to TRBJ1-1; tentatively, D is TRBD1 (5 bases). The length of the CDR3 is 14 residues. Deletions cut 1 base from V and 2 bases from J, with 8 bases between. Looked up from germline, CDR1 is KGHSH and CDR2 is LQKENI. In nucleotides, the CDR3 is TGTGCCAGCTCACCACAACAGGAAAACACTGAAGCTTTCTTT. This encodes CASSPQQENTEAFF. Supplemented by reference TRBV18 and TRBJ1-1, the full variable domain reads NAGVMQNPRHLVRRRGQEARLRCSPMKGHSHVYWYRQLPEEGLKFMVYLQKENIIDESGMPKERFSAEFPKEGPSILRIQQVVRGDSAAYFCASSPQQENTEAFFGQGTRLTVV.

The chain employs TRBV20-1 and TRBJ1-4; 9 bases are a match to TRBD1. V dropped 6 bases and J dropped 10; count of bases not matched to a gene: 12. The CDR3 totals 14 residues. Per germline, CDR1 DFQATT and CDR2 SNEGSKA (reference sequence). CDR3 amino acids: CSASERTGEGKLFF. The CDR3 region has the DNA TGCAGTGCAAGCGAGAGGACAGGGGAAGGAAAACTGTTTTTT.

V gene TRBV6-5 combines with J gene TRBJ1-2; 8 bases match TRBD1. V was pared by 4 bases and J by 3 bases, with 13 bases of the junction left unmatched. The CDR3 has 17 residues. In germline, CDR1 is MNHEY, CDR2 SVGAGI. CDR3 sequence: CASSSRTGTPPYYGYTF. DNA of the CDR3: TGTGCCAGCAGTTCCCGGACAGGGACCCCGCCGTACTATGGCTACACCTTC.

This clonotype was seen more than once but under ten times. The genes are TRBV7-2 and TRBJ2-3; 7 bases match TRBD2. Germline values: CDR1 SGHTA, CDR2 FQGNSA. The CDR3 runs 14 residues. The V gene end was trimmed by 5 bases and the J gene end by 2 bases; junction bases not matched to a gene: 4. The CDR3, as DNA: TGTGCCAGCAGCAAGCGGGGCCTCACAGATACGCAGTATTTT. Its protein product is CASSKRGLTDTQYF. The full variable domain, with the rest looked up from reference TRBV7-2 and TRBJ2-3, is GAGVSQSPSNKVTEKGKDVELRCDPISGHTALYWYRQSLGQGLEFLIYFQGNSAPDKSGLPSDRFSAERTGGSVSTLTIQRTQQEDSAVYLCASSKRGLTDTQYFGPGTRLTVL.

This clonotype was seen more than once but under ten times. The gene calls are TRBV18 and TRBJ1-1; D remains unclear. Per the germline V gene, CDR1 is KGHSH and CDR2 is LQKENI. V was trimmed by 2 bases and J by 0 bases, leaving 13 bases between them. The CDR3 contains 16 residues. The CDR3 DNA sequence: TGTGCCAGCTCACCAACAAGCTCAAGACTGAACACTGAAGCTTTCTTT. This translates into CASSPTSSRLNTEAFF.

This clonotype was observed a few times. V gene TRBV12-3 or TRBV12-4 combines with J gene TRBJ1-2, with D possibly being TRBD1 (6 bases). The CDR3 consists of 13 residues. V lost 0 bases, J lost 6 bases, and 8 bases lay in between. CDR3 loop: CASSLAGQDGYTF. The CDR3, as DNA: TGTGCCAGCAGTTTAGCGGGACAAGATGGCTACACCTTC.

There are many counts of this clonotype. The J gene is TRBJ1-5, the V gene TRBV6-1; D is undetermined. CDR1 is MNHNS, CDR2 SASEGT, per germline. The CDR3 is 14 residues long. The ends were cut back, 4 bases at V and 3 bases at J, with 10 bases in the middle. The CDR3, as DNA: TGTGCCAGCAGTGCAGAACACTTCAATCAGCCCCAGCATTTT. Translated, it gives CASSAEHFNQPQHF.

Ten or more counts support this clonotype. The chain uses TRBV5-5 and TRBJ2-7, with D perhaps matching TRBD1 (5 bases). Germline V gene data show CDR1 as SGHKS and CDR2 as YYEKEE (reference sequence). CDR3 length: 13 amino acids. V lost 3 bases and J lost 2, with 9 bases in between. The CDR3 loop is CASSSTGAYEQYV. The CDR3 DNA reads TGTGCCAGCAGCTCAACAGGCGCCTACGAGCAGTACGTC.

There are many counts of this clonotype. This chain links TRBV29-1 with TRBJ1-5, with TRBD1 as a possible D gene (5 bases). The CDR3 is 13 amino acids. V was trimmed by 6 bases and J by 3 bases, leaving 12 bases between them. Germline V lookup: CDR1 SQVTM, CDR2 ANQGSEA. CDR3 residues: CSVSWGDNQPQHF. Written as DNA, the CDR3 is TGCAGCGTAAGTTGGGGCGACAATCAGCCCCAGCATTTT.

At least ten counts were recorded for this clonotype. The V gene is TRBV5-1, the J gene TRBJ2-7, with 7 bases identical to TRBD1. The V gene end was trimmed by 0 bases and the J gene end by 4 bases; junction bases not matched to a gene: 7. The germline V gene encodes CDR1 SGHRS and CDR2 YFSETQ. The CDR3 is made up of 15 amino acids. As DNA, the CDR3 is TGCGCCAGCAGCTTGGAACCGGGACAGCGGTACGAGCAGTACTTC. It codes for CASSLEPGQRYEQYF.

Many counts were recorded for this clonotype. This sequence joins TRBV29-1 and TRBJ2-7; D remains unclear. CDR3 length: 13 residues. With 7 bases removed from V and 1 base from J, the gap between germline ends came to 14 bases. Germline V gives CDR1 SQVTM, CDR2 ANQGSEA. The CDR3 protein is CSAVADHSYEQYF. The DNA for the CDR3 is TGCAGCGCCGTCGCGGACCATTCCTACGAGCAGTACTTC.

The sample holds many counts of this clonotype. This chain uses TRBV7-3 with TRBJ2-2, with D perhaps given as TRBD1 or TRBD2 (5 bases each). Germline V gene data show CDR1 as SGHTA and CDR2 as FQGTGA. The V end was cut by 2 bases, the J end by 3 bases, with 10 bases between. This CDR3 has 15 amino acids. The CDR3 DNA reads TGTGCCAGCAGCTTATCAGGGACCCACACCGGGGAGCTGTTTTTT. Translating gives CASSLSGTHTGELFF.